This TCR beta chain was recovered during a study of T-cell memory formation after mild COVID-19. With constant-segment primers, 5'RACE yielded cDNA libraries of TCR alpha and TCR beta that carried sample barcodes and UMIs. TCRdb reprocessed the 5' RACE reads with MiXCR, giving one entry per CDR3 protein. The table records 500,000 to 600,000 distinct CDR3 sequences, 15% to 20% of them present only once. As to this clonotype: Antigen specificity is unknown.

General study points: Clones that contracted from day 15 to 85 had balanced CD4/CD8; later expanders were CD4+ biased. CM and EM subsets held most contracting CD4+ clones; EMRA held CD8+ ones. Pre-infection memory showed some responding clones, and this suggested that cross-reactive memory joined.

Trimming cost V 5 bases and J 6 bases, with 12 bases left between them. CDR1 and CDR2 from the germline V gene are LGHNA and YSLEER. The length of the CDR3 is 13 residues. The specimen sequenced was PBMCs or a T cell subset sorted from them (not recorded which). V gene TRBV4-3 combines with J gene TRBJ2-3, with unresolved D. The clonotype was recovered from an adult woman who had mild COVID-19 (a few samples of this study predate the infection). Cell type and time point are not known. CDR3 DNA sequence: TGCGCCAGCAGCTCTTCCCATGGCGATACGCAGTATTTT. The encoded protein is CASSSSHGDTQYF.